The text below deals with one TCR beta chain. Its cognate antigen has yet to be identified. Base quality data are lacking; no much larger clone is found one base away. The cohort comprised under 700 healthy bone marrow donors. All cohort members were sampled while nominally healthy, although unrecorded immune exposures were likely present. The donor was CMV seropositive and belonged to the group of over 250 seropositive cohort members. A peripheral blood sample was provided by each donor, and peripheral blood mononuclear cells were used for TCR beta sequencing. The Qiagen DNeasy Blood Extraction Kit was used to extract genomic DNA from the blood cell samples. Libraries were constructed by the immunoSEQ multiplex PCR assay. The multiplex PCR relied on a mix of 60 forward primers for TCR Vbeta segments and 13 reverse primers for TCR Jbeta segments. Amplification of the CDR3 region of rearranged TCR beta genes was performed with a multiplex PCR assay on genomic DNA. On the Illumina HiSeq System, the amplified TCR beta libraries were sequenced as 87-base-pair reads. The original pipeline was this. A later analysis counted tens of millions of unique TCR beta chains across the 550 to 700 repertoires, and approximately 11 million of these chains were shared by at least two donors. Raw reads were error-corrected and collapsed into unique sequences by a nearest-neighbor algorithm in which closely related sequences were merged to remove PCR and sequencing errors. To assign V, D and J gene segments, CDR3 sequences were aligned to IMGT reference sequences. Each retained sequence needed at least a six-nucleotide match to both a V gene segment and a J gene segment. Rearrangements were called productive when the CDR3 lacked stop codons and stayed in frame with V and J; all others were non-productive. CDR3 was defined by IMGT convention, running from the second conserved V-encoded cysteine to the conserved J-encoded phenylalanine. The earlier analysis of 500 to 650 of the donors excluded any sequence lacking an unambiguous match to a single V gene segment. An earlier analysis of over 450 of the donors classified V segments as functional when productive rearrangements were above 56.7% and as segregating when the standard deviation between donors was above 5%. A statistical classification framework was built for diagnosing cytomegalovirus status from the catalog of TCR beta chain sequences. V and J gene assignment, in a later analysis, came from comparing TCR nucleotide sequences with IMGT/GENE-DB human TR gene sequences. The TCRdist pipeline was used in a later analysis to assign CDR3 sequences and most-parsimonious VDJ recombination scenarios. In a later analysis, every TCR beta chain was defined by the combination of its CDR3 amino acid sequence and its V-gene family, and reads without a unique V-gene family were dropped. As a way to deal with suspected cross-contamination and a sequencing artifact, a later analysis dropped 450 to 600 nucleotide sequences that were highly shared and had low generation probability. For each public chain, a later analysis derived a clonal expansion index from normalized ranks of inferred template counts within each repertoire. Generation probabilities in a later analysis came from a VDJ recombination model fitted to out-of-frame rearrangements, and those results were checked against IGoR. In a later analysis, TCR-TCR, TCR-HLA and TCR-CMV co-occurrence was scored with hypergeometric tests, and a repertoire-size bias correction was applied to TCR pairs. To estimate false discovery rates, a later analysis permuted the HLA or CMV assignments 20 times. In a later analysis, co-occurring TCRs were grouped using DBSCAN, and TCRdist sequence similarity was added for clustering within HLA-allele-positive subsets. Repertoires with fewer than 30,000 or more than 120,000 public chains were left out of co-occurrence clustering, as were about five repertoires with anomalous nucleotide sharing. In TCRdb, the immuneACCESS table is reduced to in-frame sequences with V and J assigned. These tables do not hold every clone; where another copy was compared, an unresolved V gene accounts for under half, and the others remain unexplained. Clone size and the V and J calls come from that table; the DNA yielded D and trimming. The sample has about 110,000 clones on record, approximately 79% of them singletons. The ten largest make up 14% of the sample.

This record comes from a study of cytomegalovirus exposure and HLA in healthy donors (dated 2017 in TCRdb). Regarding the complete study: An earlier analysis of under 600 of the donors reported about 290 Gb of sequence data and around 110 million unique TCR beta sequences from 150 million to 200 million T cells. Approximately 300 gigabases of sequencing data and about 92 million unique TCR sequences made up an early release that covered several hundred HLA-typed donors. Among the approximately 420 genotyped donors, around 81% belonged to the genetic ancestry cluster associated with self-reported Caucasian donors. The aim of the study was to test whether cataloging public T cell receptors could identify signatures of past pathogen exposure. Using immunosequencing, the study profiled T cell repertoires from 640 or so subjects and related those repertoires to cytomegalovirus serostatus. A separate validation cohort of about 110 different subjects was used in addition to the roughly 620-subject first cohort. High-throughput TCR immunosequencing, statistical association of individual TCRs with disease status, and machine learning were combined to predict cytomegalovirus infection status. To study patterns of TCR occurrence, a later analysis re-analyzed previously published TCR beta repertoires from several hundred donors and added high-resolution HLA genotyping. Rather than drawing on any new phenotypic data, the later analysis identified candidate immune exposures from TCR beta sequences and the way those sequences occurred across donors. An earlier analysis of some 600 of the donors applied high-throughput TCR beta sequencing to assess whether each TCR beta V gene segment acted as functional or pseudogenic. Donor age, sex, ethnicity and CMV serostatus were collected together with the repertoire data. In a later genetic analysis, genome-wide SNP genotypes for about 65% of the roughly 670 donors were used, and that subset was treated as a discovery cohort. Every repertoire in the discovery cohort had been generated on one and the same sequencing platform. HLA typing included class I and class II loci at four-digit resolution. The number of typed donors differed by locus: about 629-640 for A, B, C, DRB1 and DQB1; 500 to 550 for DQA1; approximately 610 for DPA1; and approximately 450 for DPB1. Roughly 5 DR-DQ haplotypes were handled as single units for association and clustering, since linkage in the cohort was strong. Across about 370 genotyped donors of the cohort, an average of roughly 250,000 unique TCR beta nucleotide sequences per donor were sequenced, and 15% to 20% of those sequences were non-productive.

Broad study findings and their caveats: An association between a missense DCLRE1C variant and V-gene and J-gene trimming of TCR beta chains was found in a later genetic analysis and replicated in an independent cohort. A further reported finding was that TCR beta sequences accurately predicted the HLA-A and HLA-B alleles for most subjects in the first cohort. According to a later analysis, parvovirus B19, influenza, CMV and Epstein-Barr virus appeared linked to several top co-occurrence clusters. Compared with equally common non-associated chains, HLA-associated TCR beta chains in a later analysis were more clonally expanded and had lower generation probabilities. In vitro tests confirmed that three of the cytomegalovirus-associated TCR beta chains recognize cytomegalovirus antigens. In an earlier analysis of about 600 of the donors, most TCR beta V segments appeared in productive rearrangements about 87% or about 30% of the time, broadly matching IMGT annotations. The presence/absence analyses assumed that sequencing depth was roughly uniform across donors, and that assumption may not be true. For the cohort, immune exposure information was limited to CMV serostatus. Some IMGT-functional V segments, including TRBV6-2 and TRBV6-3, could not be distinguished by the 87-base-pair reads and were therefore excluded. The cohort was sequenced for TCR beta chains only, and without alpha or paired-chain data the features that could be detected were limited. Because counts were too low, some 16 rarely observed V segments, including chromosome 9 orphons, were excluded from the earlier analysis of 500 to 700 of the donors. Strong co-occurrence of HLA alleles, especially DR and DQ, made assigning TCR associations to individual alleles difficult. Because HLA typing was unavailable for some donors at each locus, only the typed subset was used in association tests. A later analysis associated approximately 17,000 TCR beta sequences with specific HLA alleles at a false discovery rate of 0.05. Compared with the approximately 670-donor mean, donors in an Asian-associated ancestry cluster had fewer N-insertions in productive TCRs, according to a later genetic analysis. Most TCR sequences were seen in very few donors, while some public TCRs were found in many individuals. In both the original and validation cohorts, the classifier was reported to diagnose cytomegalovirus status with high specificity and sensitivity. In a later analysis, the rate of TCR association differed among HLA loci, with DRB1 alleles having the most associated TCRs and HLA-C alleles having the fewest. According to a later analysis, most CMV-associated TCR beta chains appeared to be HLA-restricted, and the HLA associations seemed to be driven largely by CMV exposure. The authors suggested that the approach could potentially be generalized to other disease states and immunological phenotypes. The sequencing pipeline was judged likely to have produced a cluster of highly shared sequence variants as a technical artifact. The study gave a list of under 200 TCR beta chains associated with cytomegalovirus. Correlated functional status among segregating V segments might be attributable to linkage disequilibrium, but an unknown experimental factor could not be ruled out.

The CDR3 sequence holds 15 residues, the cysteine and phenylalanine included. Of the read, only the CDR3 DNA is kept; its 45 bases are in frame from base 1. V is cut by 7 bases and J by 4 bases, and the space between the germline ends is 20 bases. CDR1 and CDR2 (MNHNS, SASEGT) derive from the germline V gene. This receptor was taken from a woman in her thirties or forties in good health and CMV-seropositive. This receptor chain uses TRBV6-1 and TRBJ2-7; the D gene is perhaps TRBD1, from 5 matching bases. The material sequenced was PBMCs. Read as DNA, the sequence is TGTGCCAGCACGGTCGCCCTGGGGCGAAGTTACGAGCAGTACTTC. Its amino acids are CASTVALGRSYEQYF.